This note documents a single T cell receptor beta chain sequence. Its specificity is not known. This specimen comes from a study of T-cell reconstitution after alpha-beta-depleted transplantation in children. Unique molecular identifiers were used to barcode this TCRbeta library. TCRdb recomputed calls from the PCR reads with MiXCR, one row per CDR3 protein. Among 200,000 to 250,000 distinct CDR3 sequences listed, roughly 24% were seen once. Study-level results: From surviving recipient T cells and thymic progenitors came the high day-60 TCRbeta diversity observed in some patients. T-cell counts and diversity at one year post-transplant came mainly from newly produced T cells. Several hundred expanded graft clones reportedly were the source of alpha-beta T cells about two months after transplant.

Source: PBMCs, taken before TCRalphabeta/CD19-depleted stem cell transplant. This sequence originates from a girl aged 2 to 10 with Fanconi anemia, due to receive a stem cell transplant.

The CDR3 spells CSVGQGGSQPQHF. The CDR3 region has the DNA TGCAGCGTTGGTCAGGGTGGGAGTCAGCCCCAGCATTTT. The rearrangement joins TRBV29-1 to TRBJ1-5, with D perhaps matching TRBD1 (5 bases). CDR1 and CDR2 from the germline V gene are SQVTM and ANQGSEA. Trimming pared 4 bases from V and 6 bases from J, leaving 13 bases between. The CDR3 contains 13 residues. The entire variable domain, with the rest obtained from reference TRBV29-1 and TRBJ1-5, is as follows: SAVISQKPSRDICQRGTSLTIQCQVDSQVTMMFWYRQQPGQSLTLIATANQGSEATYESGFVIDKFPISRPNLTFSTLTVSNMSPEDSSIYLCSVGQGGSQPQHFGDGTRLSIL.